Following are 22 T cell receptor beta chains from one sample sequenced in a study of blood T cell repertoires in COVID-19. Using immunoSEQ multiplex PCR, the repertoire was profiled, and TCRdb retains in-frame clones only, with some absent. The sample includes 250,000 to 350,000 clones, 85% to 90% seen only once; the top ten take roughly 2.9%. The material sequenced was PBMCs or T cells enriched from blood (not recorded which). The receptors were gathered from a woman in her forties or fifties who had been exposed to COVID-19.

This CDR3 is CASSIGTGEETQYF. In DNA form, the CDR3 reads TGTGCCAGCAGTATAGGGACAGGTGAAGAGACCCAGTACTTC. The chain carries TRBV28 and TRBJ2-5; 8 bases align to TRBD1. Trimming removed 5 bases from V and 3 bases from J; junction bases left unmatched: 5. This CDR3 has 14 residues. Germline V lookup: CDR1 MDHEN, CDR2 SYDVKM.

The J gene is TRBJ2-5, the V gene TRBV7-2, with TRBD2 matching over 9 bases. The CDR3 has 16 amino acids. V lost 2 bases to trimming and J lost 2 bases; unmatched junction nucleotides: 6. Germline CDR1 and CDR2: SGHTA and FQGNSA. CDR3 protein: CASSLPSGVGQETQYF. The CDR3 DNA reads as TGTGCCAGCAGCTTACCTAGCGGGGTTGGGCAAGAGACCCAGTACTTC.

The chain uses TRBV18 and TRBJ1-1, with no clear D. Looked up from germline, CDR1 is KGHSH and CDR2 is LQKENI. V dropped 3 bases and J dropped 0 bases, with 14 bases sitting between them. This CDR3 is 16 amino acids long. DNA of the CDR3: TGTGCCAGCTCACCCCGGGGAGGGTCCATGAACACTGAAGCTTTCTTT. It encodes CASSPRGGSMNTEAFF.

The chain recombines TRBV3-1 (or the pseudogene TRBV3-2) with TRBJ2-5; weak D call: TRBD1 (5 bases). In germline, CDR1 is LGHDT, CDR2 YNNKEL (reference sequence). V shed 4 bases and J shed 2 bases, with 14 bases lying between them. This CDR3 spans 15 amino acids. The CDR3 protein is CASSPYSGQQETQYF. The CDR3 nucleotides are TGTGCCAGCAGCCCGTACTCTGGACAACAAGAGACCCAGTACTTC.

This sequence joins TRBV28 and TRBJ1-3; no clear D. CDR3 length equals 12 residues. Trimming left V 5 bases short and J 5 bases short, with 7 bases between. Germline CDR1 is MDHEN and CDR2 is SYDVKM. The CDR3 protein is CASSLSRNTIYF. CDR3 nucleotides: TGTGCCAGCAGTCTGAGTCGAAACACCATATATTTT.

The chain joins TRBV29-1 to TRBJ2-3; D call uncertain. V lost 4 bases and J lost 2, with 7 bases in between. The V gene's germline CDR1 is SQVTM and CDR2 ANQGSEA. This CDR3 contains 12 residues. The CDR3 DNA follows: TGCAGCGTTGCCCCCAACACAGATACGCAGTATTTT. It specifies CSVAPNTDTQYF.

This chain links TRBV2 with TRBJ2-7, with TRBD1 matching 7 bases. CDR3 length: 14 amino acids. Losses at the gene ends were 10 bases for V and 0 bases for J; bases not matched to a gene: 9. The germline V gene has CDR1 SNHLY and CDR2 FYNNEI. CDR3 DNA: TGTGCCACCCCTAGACAGGGAAGCTCCTACGAGCAGTACTTC. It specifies CATPRQGSSYEQYF.

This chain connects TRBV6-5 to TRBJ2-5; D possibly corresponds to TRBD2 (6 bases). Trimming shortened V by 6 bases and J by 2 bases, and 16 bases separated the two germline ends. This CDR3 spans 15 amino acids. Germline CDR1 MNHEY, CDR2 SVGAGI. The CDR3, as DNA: TGTGCCAGCAGCGTCAGTGAGGGAGGACAAGAGACCCAGTACTTC. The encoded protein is CASSVSEGGQETQYF.

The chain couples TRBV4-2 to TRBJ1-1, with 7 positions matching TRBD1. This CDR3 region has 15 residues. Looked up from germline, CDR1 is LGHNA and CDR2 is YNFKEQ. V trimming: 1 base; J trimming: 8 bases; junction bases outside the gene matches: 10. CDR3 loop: CASSQVAGGWVEAFF. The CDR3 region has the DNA TGTGCCAGCAGCCAAGTAGCAGGGGGGTGGGTGGAAGCTTTCTTT.

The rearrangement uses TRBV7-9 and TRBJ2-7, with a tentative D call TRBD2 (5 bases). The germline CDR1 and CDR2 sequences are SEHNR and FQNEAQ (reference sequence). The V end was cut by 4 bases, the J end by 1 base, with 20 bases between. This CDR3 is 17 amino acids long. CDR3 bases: TGTGCCAGCAGCTCCCCAACCCCCGGGATTGGGTCCTACGAGCAGTACTTC. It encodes CASSSPTPGIGSYEQYF. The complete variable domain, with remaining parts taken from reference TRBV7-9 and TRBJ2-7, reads DTGVSQNPRHKITKRGQNVTFRCDPISEHNRLYWYRQTLGQGPEFLTYFQNEAQLEKSRLLSDRFSAERPKGSFSTLEIQRTEQGDSAMYLCASSSPTPGIGSYEQYFGPGTRLTVT.

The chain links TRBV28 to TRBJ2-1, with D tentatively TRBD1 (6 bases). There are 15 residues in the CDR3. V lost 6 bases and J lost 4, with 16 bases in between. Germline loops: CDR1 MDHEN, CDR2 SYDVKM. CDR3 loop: CASSVTGGVYNEQFF. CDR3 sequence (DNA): TGTGCCAGCAGCGTGACAGGAGGAGTGTACAATGAGCAGTTCTTC.

The CDR3 spells CASSLSQRAYEQYF. CDR3 bases: TGTGCCAGCAGTTTATCACAGAGAGCCTACGAGCAGTACTTC. The chain uses TRBV28 and TRBJ2-7; D uncertain. The V and J ends lost 1 base and 2 bases respectively, with 9 bases between them. Germline loops: CDR1 MDHEN, CDR2 SYDVKM. CDR3 length equals 14 residues.

The CDR3 protein is CASSSGTGGGEQYF. The CDR3 DNA reads TGTGCCAGCAGTTCCGGGACAGGGGGAGGCGAGCAGTACTTC. The chain links TRBV2 to TRBJ2-7; 11 nucleotides agree with TRBD1. The CDR3 runs to 14 residues. CDR1 and CDR2 from the germline V gene are SNHLY and FYNNEI. The V gene end was trimmed by 5 bases and the J gene end by 6 bases; junction bases not matched to a gene: 6.

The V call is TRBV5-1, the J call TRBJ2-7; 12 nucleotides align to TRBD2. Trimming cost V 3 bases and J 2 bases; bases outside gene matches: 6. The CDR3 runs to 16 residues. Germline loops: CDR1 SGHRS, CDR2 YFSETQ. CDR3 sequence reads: CASSWTSGEFAYEQYF. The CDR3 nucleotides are TGCGCCAGCAGCTGGACTAGCGGGGAGTTCGCCTACGAGCAGTACTTC.

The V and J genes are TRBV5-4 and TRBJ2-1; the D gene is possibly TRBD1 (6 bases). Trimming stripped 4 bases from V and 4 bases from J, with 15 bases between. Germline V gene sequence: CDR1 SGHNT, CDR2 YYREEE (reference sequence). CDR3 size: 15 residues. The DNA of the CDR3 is TGTGCCAGCAGCAACACCGGGACACGATACAATGAGCAGTTCTTC. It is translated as CASSNTGTRYNEQFF. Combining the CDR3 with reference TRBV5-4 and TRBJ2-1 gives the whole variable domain ETGVTQSPTHLIKTRGQQVTLRCSSQSGHNTVSWYQQALGQGPQFIFQYYREEENGRGNFPPRFSGLQFPNYSSELNVNALELDDSALYLCASSNTGTRYNEQFFGPGTRLTVL.

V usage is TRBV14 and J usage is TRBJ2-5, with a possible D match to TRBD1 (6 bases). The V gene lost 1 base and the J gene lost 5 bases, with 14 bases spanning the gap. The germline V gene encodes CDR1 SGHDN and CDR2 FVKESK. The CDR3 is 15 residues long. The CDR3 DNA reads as TGTGCCAGCAGCCAAGTAAGGACAGTTGGGGAGACCCAGTACTTC. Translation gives CASSQVRTVGETQYF.

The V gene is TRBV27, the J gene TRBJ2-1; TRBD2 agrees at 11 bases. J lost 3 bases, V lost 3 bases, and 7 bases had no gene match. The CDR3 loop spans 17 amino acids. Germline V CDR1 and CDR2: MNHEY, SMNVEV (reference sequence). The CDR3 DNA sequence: TGTGCCAGCAGTTTCAGATTAGCGGGGGGGGACTACAATGAGCAGTTCTTC. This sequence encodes CASSFRLAGGDYNEQFF.

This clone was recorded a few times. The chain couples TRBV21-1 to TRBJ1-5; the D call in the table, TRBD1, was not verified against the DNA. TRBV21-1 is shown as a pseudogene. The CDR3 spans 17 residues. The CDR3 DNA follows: TGTGCCAGCAGGGCCGACAGGGAATCGTGGCGCAATCAGCCCCAGCATTTT. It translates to CASRADRESWRNQPQHF.

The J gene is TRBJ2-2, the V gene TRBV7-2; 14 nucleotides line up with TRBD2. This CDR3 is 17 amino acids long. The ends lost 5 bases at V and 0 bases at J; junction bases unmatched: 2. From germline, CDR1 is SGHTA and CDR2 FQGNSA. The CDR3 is CASSRTSGGTNTGELFF. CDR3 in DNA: TGTGCCAGCAGCCGGACTAGCGGGGGGACGAACACCGGGGAGCTGTTTTTT.

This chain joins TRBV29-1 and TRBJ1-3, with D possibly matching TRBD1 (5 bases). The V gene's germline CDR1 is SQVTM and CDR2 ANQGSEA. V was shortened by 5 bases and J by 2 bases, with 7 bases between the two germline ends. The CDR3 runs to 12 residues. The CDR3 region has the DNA TGCAGCGTTCAGACAGCTGGAAACACCATATATTTT. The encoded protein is CSVQTAGNTIYF.

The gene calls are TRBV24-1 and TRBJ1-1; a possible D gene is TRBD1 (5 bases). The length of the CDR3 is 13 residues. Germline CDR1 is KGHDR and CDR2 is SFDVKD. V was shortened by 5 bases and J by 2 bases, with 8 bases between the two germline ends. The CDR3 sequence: CATSGGANTEAFF. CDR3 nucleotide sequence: TGTGCCACCAGTGGCGGGGCCAACACTGAAGCTTTCTTT.

CDR3 amino acids: CAVSEGAGTVNQPQHF. For the CDR3, the DNA is TGTGCCGTAAGCGAGGGGGCGGGGACGGTTAATCAGCCCCAGCATTTT. The J gene is TRBJ1-5, the V gene TRBV10-3, with 7 nucleotides matching TRBD1. Trimming at V came to 11 bases and at J to 4 bases, leaving 17 bases not matched to a gene. Germline V gives CDR1 ENHRY, CDR2 SYGVKD. The CDR3 sequence is 16 residues long.